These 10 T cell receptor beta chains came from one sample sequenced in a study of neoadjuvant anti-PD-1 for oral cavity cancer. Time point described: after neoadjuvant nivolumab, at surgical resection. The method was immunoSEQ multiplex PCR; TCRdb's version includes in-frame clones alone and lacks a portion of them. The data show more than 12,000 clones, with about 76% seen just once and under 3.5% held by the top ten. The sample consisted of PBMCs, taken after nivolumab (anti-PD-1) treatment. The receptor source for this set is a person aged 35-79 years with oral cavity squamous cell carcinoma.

The CDR3 spells CASSEGEGAYNEQFF. The CDR3 nucleotides are TGTGCCAGCAGTGAAGGGGAGGGGGCTTACAATGAGCAGTTCTTC. J is TRBJ2-1 and V is TRBV6-1; D possibly uses TRBD1 or TRBD2 (7 bases each). Deletions cut 1 base from V and 4 bases from J, with 11 bases between. The length of the CDR3 is 15 residues. Germline CDR1 MNHNS, CDR2 SASEGT.

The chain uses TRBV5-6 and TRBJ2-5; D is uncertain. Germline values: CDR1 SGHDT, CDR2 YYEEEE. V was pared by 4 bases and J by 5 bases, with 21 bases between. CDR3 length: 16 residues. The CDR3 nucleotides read TGTGCCAGCAGCCTCCAATCCGGGTCCGCACGGGAGACCCAGTACTTC. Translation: CASSLQSGSARETQYF.

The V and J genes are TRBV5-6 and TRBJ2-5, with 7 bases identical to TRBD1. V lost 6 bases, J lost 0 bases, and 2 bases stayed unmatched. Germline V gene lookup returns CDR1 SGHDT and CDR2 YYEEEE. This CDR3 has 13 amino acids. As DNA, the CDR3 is TGTGCCAGCATGGGACAGAACCAAGAGACCCAGTACTTC. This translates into CASMGQNQETQYF.

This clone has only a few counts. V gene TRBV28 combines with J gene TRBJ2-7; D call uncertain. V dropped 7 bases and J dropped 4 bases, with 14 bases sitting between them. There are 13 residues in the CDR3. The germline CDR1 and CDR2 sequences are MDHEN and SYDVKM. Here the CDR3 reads CASTNSLSYEQYF. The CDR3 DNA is TGTGCCAGCACTAATAGCCTGTCTTACGAGCAGTACTTC.

The CDR3 reads CAISPPVPDYTQYF. CDR3 coding DNA: TGTGCCATCAGTCCTCCGGTCCCTGATTATACGCAGTATTTT. The chain combines TRBV10-3 with TRBJ2-3; the D is unclear. CDR3 length: 14 amino acids. The V and J ends lost 5 bases and 7 bases respectively, with 16 bases between them. CDR1 and CDR2 (germline): ENHRY, SYGVKD.

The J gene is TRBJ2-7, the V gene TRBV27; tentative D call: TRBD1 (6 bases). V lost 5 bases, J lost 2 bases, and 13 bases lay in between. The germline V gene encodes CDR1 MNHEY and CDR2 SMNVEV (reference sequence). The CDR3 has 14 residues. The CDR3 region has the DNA TGTGCCAGCAGTAGGAGACAGGCCCCCTACGAGCAGTACTTC. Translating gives CASSRRQAPYEQYF.

This chain's CDR3 is CASSKLGVPGQEDKETQYF. CDR3 in DNA: TGTGCCAGCAGCAAACTCGGGGTGCCGGGACAGGAAGACAAAGAGACCCAGTACTTC. The J gene is TRBJ2-5, the V gene TRBV21-1; TRBD1, the table's D call, was not compared with the DNA. TRBV21-1 is annotated as a pseudogene. CDR3 length: 19 amino acids.

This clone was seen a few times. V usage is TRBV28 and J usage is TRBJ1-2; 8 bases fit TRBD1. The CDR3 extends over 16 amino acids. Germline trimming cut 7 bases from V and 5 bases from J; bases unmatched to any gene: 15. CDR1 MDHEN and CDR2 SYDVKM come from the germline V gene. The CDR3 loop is CASTSPRTGGSYGYTF. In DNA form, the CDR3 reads TGTGCCAGCACGTCCCCAAGAACAGGGGGGAGTTATGGCTACACCTTC.

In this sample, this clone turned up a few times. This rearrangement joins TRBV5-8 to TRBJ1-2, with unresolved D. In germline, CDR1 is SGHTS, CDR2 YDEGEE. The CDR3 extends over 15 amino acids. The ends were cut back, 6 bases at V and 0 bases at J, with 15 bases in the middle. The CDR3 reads CASIHERVANYGYTF. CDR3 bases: TGTGCCAGCATCCATGAAAGGGTGGCTAACTATGGCTACACCTTC.

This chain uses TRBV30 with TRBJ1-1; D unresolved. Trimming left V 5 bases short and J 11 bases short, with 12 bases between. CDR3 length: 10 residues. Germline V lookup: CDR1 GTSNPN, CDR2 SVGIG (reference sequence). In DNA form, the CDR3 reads TGTGCCTGGGGAGGGCAGAGGGCTTTCTTT. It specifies CAWGGQRAFF.